This T cell receptor (beta chain) appears in the sequencing data of a study of Ad26.COV2.S vaccination and SARS-CoV-2 variants. Study details: Each vaccinee took Ad26.COV2.S intramuscularly, once or twice 56 days apart.

This CDR3 is built from 13 residues. Germline V gives CDR1 LNHDA, CDR2 SQIVND (reference sequence). V gave up 9 bases and J gave up 14 bases, with 22 bases separating them. Study-wide results and caveats: Spike-specific TCR breadth in vaccine recipients exceeded that seen in placebo recipients. There was reportedly substantial breadth in spike-specific CD8+ and CD4+ T cell responses after vaccination.

On this clone: Its antigen is currently unknown.

Treatment indicated: over 15 received Ad26.COV2.S at low or high dose, single or two shots; several received placebo; per-sample allocation not given. Day 63 following the first vaccine or placebo injection was when the samples were taken. The method was immunoSEQ multiplex PCR; TCRdb's version includes in-frame clones alone and lacks a portion of them. The sample lists about 680,000 clones, about 90% occurring once. The receptor comes from a person aged 18-60 years who received the Ad26.COV2.S COVID-19 vaccine or a placebo. This specimen was peripheral blood, taken in a trial of Ad26.COV2.S vaccine versus placebo. The V call is TRBV19, the J call TRBJ1-4; D is possibly TRBD1 (6 bases). In DNA, the CDR3 is TGTGCCAGCACTATCCAGGGGAGTGGTCGGCTGTTTTTT. Protein: CASTIQGSGRLFF.